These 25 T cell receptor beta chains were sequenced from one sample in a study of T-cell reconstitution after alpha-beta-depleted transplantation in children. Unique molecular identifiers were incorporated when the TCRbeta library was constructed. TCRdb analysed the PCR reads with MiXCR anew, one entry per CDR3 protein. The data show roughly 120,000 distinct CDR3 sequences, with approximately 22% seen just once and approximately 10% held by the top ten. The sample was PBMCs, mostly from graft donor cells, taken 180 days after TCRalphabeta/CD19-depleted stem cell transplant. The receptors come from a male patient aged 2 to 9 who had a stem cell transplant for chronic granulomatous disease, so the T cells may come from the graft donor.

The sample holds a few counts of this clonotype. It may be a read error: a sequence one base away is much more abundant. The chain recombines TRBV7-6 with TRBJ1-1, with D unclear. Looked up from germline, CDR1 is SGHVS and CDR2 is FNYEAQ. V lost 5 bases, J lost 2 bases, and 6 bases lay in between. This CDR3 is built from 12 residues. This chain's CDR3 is CASSQLNTEAFF. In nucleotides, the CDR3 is TGTGCCAGCAGCCAGCTCAACACTGAAGCTTTCTTT.

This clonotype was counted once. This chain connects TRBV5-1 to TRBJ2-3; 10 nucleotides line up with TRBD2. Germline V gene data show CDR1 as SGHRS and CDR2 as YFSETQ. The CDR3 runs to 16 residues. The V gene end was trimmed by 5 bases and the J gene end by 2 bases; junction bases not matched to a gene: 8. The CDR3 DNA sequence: TGCGCCAGCAGGTCTGGTCTAGCGGGAGCCACAGATACGCAGTATTTT. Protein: CASRSGLAGATDTQYF.

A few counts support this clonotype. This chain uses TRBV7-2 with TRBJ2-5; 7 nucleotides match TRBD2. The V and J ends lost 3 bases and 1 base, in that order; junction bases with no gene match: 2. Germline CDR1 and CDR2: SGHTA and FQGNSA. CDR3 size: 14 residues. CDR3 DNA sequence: TGTGCCAGCAGCTTGACTAGCCTCCAAGAGACCCAGTACTTC. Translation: CASSLTSLQETQYF.

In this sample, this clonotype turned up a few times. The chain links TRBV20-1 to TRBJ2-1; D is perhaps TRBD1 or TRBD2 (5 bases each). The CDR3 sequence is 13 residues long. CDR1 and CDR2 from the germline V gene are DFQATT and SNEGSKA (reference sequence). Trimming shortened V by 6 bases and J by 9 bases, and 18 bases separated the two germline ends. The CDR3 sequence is CSASRVLRGEQFF. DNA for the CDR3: TGCAGTGCCTCGAGGGTCCTAAGGGGTGAGCAGTTCTTC.

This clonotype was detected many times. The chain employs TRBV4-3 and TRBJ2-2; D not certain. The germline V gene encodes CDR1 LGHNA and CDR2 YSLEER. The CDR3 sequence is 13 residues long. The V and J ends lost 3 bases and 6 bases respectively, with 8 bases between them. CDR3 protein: CASSHTGPGELFF. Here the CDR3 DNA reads TGCGCCAGCAGCCACACTGGTCCCGGGGAGCTGTTTTTT.

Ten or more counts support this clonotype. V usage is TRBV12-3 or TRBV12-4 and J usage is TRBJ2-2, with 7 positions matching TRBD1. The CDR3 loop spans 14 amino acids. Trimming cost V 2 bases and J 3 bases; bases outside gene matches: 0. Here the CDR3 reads CASSLTGDTGELFF. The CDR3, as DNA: TGTGCCAGCAGTTTAACAGGGGACACCGGGGAGCTGTTTTTT.

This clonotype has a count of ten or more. The DNA of the CDR3 is TGCAGTGCTAGAGATCCAGCGGGTCGTACGGCAGATACGCAGTATTTT. Its protein is CSARDPAGRTADTQYF. This chain connects TRBV20-1 to TRBJ2-3, with TRBD2 as a possible D gene (6 bases). The CDR3 covers 16 residues. Germline V lookup: CDR1 DFQATT, CDR2 SNEGSKA (reference sequence). Trimming took 0 bases from V and 4 from J, leaving 17 bases between them.

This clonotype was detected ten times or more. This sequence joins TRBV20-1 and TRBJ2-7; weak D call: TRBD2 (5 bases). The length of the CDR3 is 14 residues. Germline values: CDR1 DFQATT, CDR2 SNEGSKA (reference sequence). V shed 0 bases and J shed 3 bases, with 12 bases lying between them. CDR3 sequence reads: CSARDRAESYEQYF. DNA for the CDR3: TGCAGTGCTAGAGATCGAGCGGAAAGCTACGAGCAGTACTTC.

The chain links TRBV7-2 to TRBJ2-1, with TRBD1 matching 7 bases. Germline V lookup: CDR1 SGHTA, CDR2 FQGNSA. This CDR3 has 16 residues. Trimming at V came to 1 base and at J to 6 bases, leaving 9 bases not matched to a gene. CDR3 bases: TGTGCCAGCAGCTTAGGGAAGGGGGCCATATTCAATGAGCAGTTCTTC. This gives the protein CASSLGKGAIFNEQFF.

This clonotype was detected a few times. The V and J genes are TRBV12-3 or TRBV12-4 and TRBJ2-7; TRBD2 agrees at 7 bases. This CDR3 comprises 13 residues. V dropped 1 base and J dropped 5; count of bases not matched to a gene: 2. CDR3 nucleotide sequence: TGTGCCAGCAGTTTAGGGGGGGGGGACGAGCAGTACTTC. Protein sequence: CASSLGGGDEQYF.

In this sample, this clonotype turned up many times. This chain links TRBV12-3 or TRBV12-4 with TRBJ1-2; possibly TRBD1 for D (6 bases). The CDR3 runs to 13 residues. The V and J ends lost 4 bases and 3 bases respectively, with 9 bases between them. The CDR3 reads CASSSQGYYGYTF. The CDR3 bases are TGTGCCAGCAGTTCCCAGGGGTACTATGGCTACACCTTC.

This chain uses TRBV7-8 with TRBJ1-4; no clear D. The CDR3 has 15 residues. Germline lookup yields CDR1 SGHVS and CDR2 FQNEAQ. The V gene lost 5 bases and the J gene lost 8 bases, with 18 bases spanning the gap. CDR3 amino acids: CASSSLLRATEKLFF. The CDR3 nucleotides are TGTGCCAGCAGCAGTCTCCTTAGGGCGACGGAAAAACTGTTTTTT.

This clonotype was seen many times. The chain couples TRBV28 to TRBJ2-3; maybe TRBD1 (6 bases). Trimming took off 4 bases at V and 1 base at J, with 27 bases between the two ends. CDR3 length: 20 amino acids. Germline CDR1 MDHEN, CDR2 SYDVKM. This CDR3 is CASSSSSYWGPRGGTDTQYF. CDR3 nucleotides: TGTGCCAGCAGTTCTAGCAGTTATTGGGGGCCGCGCGGCGGCACAGATACGCAGTATTTT.

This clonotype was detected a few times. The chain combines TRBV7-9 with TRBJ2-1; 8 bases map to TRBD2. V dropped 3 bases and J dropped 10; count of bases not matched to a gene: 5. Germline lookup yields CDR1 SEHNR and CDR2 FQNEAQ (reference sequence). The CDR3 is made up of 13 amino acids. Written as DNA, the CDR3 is TGTGCCAGCAGCTTGGGACTAGGCTTGGAGCAGTTCTTC. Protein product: CASSLGLGLEQFF.

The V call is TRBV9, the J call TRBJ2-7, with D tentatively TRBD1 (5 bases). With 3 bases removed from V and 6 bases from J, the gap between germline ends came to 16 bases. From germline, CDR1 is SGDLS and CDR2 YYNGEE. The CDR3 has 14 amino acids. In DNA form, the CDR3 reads TGTGCCAGCAGCGAGGGGCTTTGGGGCGGCGAGCAGTACTTC. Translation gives CASSEGLWGGEQYF.

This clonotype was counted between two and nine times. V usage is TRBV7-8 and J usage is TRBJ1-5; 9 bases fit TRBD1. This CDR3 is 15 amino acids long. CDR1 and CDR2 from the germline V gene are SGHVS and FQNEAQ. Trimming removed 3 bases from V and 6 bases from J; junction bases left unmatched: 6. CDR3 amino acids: CASSFRTGVIQPQHF. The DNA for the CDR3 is TGTGCCAGCAGCTTTAGGACAGGGGTAATTCAGCCCCAGCATTTT.

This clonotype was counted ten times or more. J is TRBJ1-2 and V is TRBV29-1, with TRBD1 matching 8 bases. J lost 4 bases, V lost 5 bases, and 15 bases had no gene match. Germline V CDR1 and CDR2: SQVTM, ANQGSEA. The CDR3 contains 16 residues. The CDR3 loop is CSVPWQGAIVSYGYTF. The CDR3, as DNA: TGCAGCGTTCCTTGGCAGGGGGCAATAGTATCCTATGGCTACACCTTC.

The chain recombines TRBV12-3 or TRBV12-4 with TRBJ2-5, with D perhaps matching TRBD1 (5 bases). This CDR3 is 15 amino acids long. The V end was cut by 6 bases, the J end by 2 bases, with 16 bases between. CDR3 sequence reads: CASRSTPGLQETQYF. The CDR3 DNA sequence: TGTGCCAGCAGAAGCACGCCAGGGCTGCAAGAGACCCAGTACTTC.

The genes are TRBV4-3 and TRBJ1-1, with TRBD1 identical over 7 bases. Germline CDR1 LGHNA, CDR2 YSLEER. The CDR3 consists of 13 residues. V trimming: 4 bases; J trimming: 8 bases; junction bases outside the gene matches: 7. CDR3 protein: CASSPSPTGEAFF. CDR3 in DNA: TGCGCCAGCAGCCCTTCCCCGACAGGGGAAGCTTTCTTT.

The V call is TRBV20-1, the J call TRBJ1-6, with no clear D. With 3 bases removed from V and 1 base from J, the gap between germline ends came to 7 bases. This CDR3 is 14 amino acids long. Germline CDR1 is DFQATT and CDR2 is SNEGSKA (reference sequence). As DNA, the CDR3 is TGCAGTGCTAGGAAACAGTCCTATAATTCACCCCTCCACTTT. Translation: CSARKQSYNSPLHF.

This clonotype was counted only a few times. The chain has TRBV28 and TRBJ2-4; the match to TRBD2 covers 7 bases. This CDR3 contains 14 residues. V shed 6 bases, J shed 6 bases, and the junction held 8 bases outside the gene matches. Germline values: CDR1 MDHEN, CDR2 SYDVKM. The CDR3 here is CASRLGLYGNIQYF. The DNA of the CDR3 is TGTGCCAGCAGATTGGGACTATATGGAAACATTCAGTACTTC. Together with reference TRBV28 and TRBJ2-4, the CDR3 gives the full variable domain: DVKVTQSSRYLVKRTGEKVFLECVQDMDHENMFWYRQDPGLGLRLIYFSYDVKMKEKGDIPEGYSVSREKKERFSLILESASTNQTSMYLCASRLGLYGNIQYFGAGTRLSVL.

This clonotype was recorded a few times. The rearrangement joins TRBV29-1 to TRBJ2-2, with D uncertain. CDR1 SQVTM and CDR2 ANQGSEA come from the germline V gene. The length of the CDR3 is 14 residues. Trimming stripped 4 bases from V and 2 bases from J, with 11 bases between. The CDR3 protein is CSVGSSLNTGELFF. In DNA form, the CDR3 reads TGCAGCGTTGGTAGTAGTCTTAACACCGGGGAGCTGTTTTTT.

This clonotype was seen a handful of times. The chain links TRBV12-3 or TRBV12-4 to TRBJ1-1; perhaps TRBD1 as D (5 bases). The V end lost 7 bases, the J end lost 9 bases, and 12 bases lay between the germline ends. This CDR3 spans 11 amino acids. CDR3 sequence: CASTKGVQAFF. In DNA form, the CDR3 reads TGTGCCAGCACCAAAGGGGTACAAGCTTTCTTT.

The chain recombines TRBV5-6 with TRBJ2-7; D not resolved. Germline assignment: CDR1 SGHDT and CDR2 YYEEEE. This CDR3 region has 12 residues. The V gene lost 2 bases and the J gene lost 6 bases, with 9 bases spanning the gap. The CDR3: CASSFLTSEQYF. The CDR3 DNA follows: TGTGCCAGCAGCTTCCTGACAAGCGAGCAGTACTTC.

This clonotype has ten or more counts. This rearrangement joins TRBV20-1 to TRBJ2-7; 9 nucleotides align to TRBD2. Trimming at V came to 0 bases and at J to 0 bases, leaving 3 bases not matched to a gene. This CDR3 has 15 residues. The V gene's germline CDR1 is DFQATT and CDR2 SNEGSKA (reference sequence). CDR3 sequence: CSARDLAGPSYEQYF. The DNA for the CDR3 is TGCAGTGCTAGAGATCTAGCGGGGCCCTCCTACGAGCAGTACTTC.